The rows below give T cell receptor beta chains drawn from one sample of a study of shared T cell receptors in the human thymus. Some clones are missing from TCRdb's copy, which holds only in-frame ones; the method was immunoSEQ multiplex PCR. The table includes about 610,000 clones, 85% to 90% detected once. This sample also appeared in a second study, on human thymus T cells.

The sample consisted of thymocytes. The source of these receptors is a boy younger than two with a congenital heart defect. Both conserved end residues are part of each CDR3. The D gene is left open where the match is weak. Some rows mark clone size as missing; the rest say once, few, many or name a class of expanded clone.

V gene,clone size,J gene,D gene,CDR3 length,CDR3 protein,CDR3 DNA
TRBV19,.,TRBJ2-6,.,17,CASSMVQASSGANVLTF,TGTGCCAGTAGTATGGTACAGGCTAGCTCTGGGGCCAACGTCCTGACTTTC
TRBV7-6,.,TRBJ1-1,TRBD1,15,CASSNRTGGADGAFF,TGTGCCAGCAGCAACCGGACAGGGGGCGCCGATGGAGCTTTCTTT
TRBV5-1,.,TRBJ2-7,TRBD1,14,CASSPDRVSYEQYF,TGCGCCAGCAGCCCGGACAGGGTGTCCTACGAGCAGTACTTC
TRBV19,.,TRBJ2-2,TRBD2,18,CASRGDQREYDNTGELFF,TGTGCCAGTCGCGGGGATCAGCGGGAATACGATAACACCGGGGAGCTGTTTTTT
TRBV7-9,.,TRBJ1-2,TRBD1,16,CASSSFRQGEDYGYTF,TGTGCCAGCAGCTCCTTCCGACAGGGGGAGGACTATGGCTACACCTTC
TRBV27,.,TRBJ1-2,TRBD1,12,CASSSGGYGYTF,TGTGCCAGCAGTTCAGGGGGCTATGGCTACACCTTC
TRBV28,.,TRBJ2-3,TRBD2,17,CASRGGTSGMRTDTQYF,TGTGCCAGCAGGGGGGGGACTAGCGGGATGAGGACAGATACGCAGTATTTT
TRBV7-9,.,TRBJ1-2,TRBD1,18,CASSLASSSRQGGYGYTF,TGTGCCAGCAGCTTAGCCAGTAGTTCCCGACAGGGAGGCTATGGCTACACCTTC
TRBV28,.,TRBJ1-2,.,15,CASSPPQGADYGYTF,TGTGCCAGCAGTCCCCCCCAAGGCGCGGACTATGGCTACACCTTC
TRBV4-3,.,TRBJ2-5,TRBD2,15,CASSQETSEKETQYF,TGCGCCAGCAGCCAAGAAACTAGCGAAAAAGAGACCCAGTACTTC
TRBV7-9,few,TRBJ2-4,TRBD2,17,CASSLHGGVGTKNIQYF,TGTGCCAGCAGCTTACACGGGGGGGTAGGCACCAAAAACATTCAGTACTTC
TRBV4-2,.,TRBJ2-3,TRBD2,19,CASSQAIREGPSSTDTQYF,TGTGCCAGCAGCCAAGCTATACGGGAGGGCCCCTCTAGCACAGATACGCAGTATTTT
TRBV30,.,TRBJ2-1,TRBD1,16,CAWSVSGTANYNEQFF,TGTGCCTGGAGTGTTTCCGGGACAGCTAATTACAATGAGCAGTTCTTC
TRBV29-1,.,TRBJ2-1,TRBD2,19,CSVETILGMRERDYNEQFF,TGCAGCGTTGAAACGATCCTAGGAATGCGGGAGCGGGACTACAATGAGCAGTTCTTC
TRBV10-1,.,TRBJ2-1,TRBD2,16,CASSESSSGRLNEQFF,TGCGCCAGCAGTGAGAGTTCTAGCGGGAGATTAAATGAGCAGTTCTTC
TRBV12-5,once,TRBJ2-1,TRBD1,15,CASGLESGTGCEQFF,TGTGCTAGTGGTTTGGAATCCGGGACAGGGTGTGAGCAGTTCTTC
TRBV4-3,few,TRBJ2-1,.,12,CASSQEGTPMFF,TGCGCCAGCAGCCAAGAAGGGACTCCGATGTTCTTC
TRBV2,.,TRBJ2-4,TRBD1,16,CASSEAQDRGCNIQYF,TGTGCCAGCAGTGAAGCGCAGGACAGGGGATGTAACATTCAGTACTTC
TRBV28,.,TRBJ1-1,.,15,CASSPHPGQNTEAFF,TGTGCCAGCAGTCCGCACCCAGGACAGAACACTGAAGCTTTCTTT
TRBV11-3,.,TRBJ2-2,.,12,CAPRVIAGELFF,TGTGCCCCCAGGGTCATCGCCGGGGAGCTGTTTTTT
TRBV5-1,.,TRBJ1-2,.,15,CASSLNRDPPYGYTF,TGCGCCAGCAGCCTAAACAGGGATCCACCTTATGGCTACACCTTC
TRBV28,.,TRBJ2-1,TRBD2,15,CASSLLRREEREQFF,TGTGCCAGCAGTTTATTACGGCGGGAGGAACGCGAGCAGTTCTTC
TRBV11-2,.,TRBJ2-1,TRBD2,19,CASSLDSLAGGADYNEQFF,TGTGCCAGCAGCTTAGATTCCCTAGCGGGAGGGGCTGACTACAATGAGCAGTTCTTC
TRBV28,.,TRBJ2-7,TRBD2,16,CASSLGLAGSSYEQYF,TGTGCCAGCAGTCTGGGACTAGCGGGTTCCTCCTACGAGCAGTACTTC
TRBV4-1,.,TRBJ2-7,TRBD2,15,CASSQLSGGSYEQYF,TGCGCCAGCAGCCAGCTTAGCGGGGGATCCTACGAGCAGTACTTC
TRBV2,.,TRBJ1-4,.,18,CASSPRGGIESTNEKLFF,TGTGCCAGCAGCCCTCGGGGAGGGATAGAGAGTACTAATGAAAAACTGTTTTTT
TRBV29-1,.,TRBJ2-5,TRBD1,14,CSGFTGTDQETQYF,TGCAGCGGCTTTACCGGGACAGATCAAGAGACCCAGTACTTC
TRBV18,once,TRBJ2-7,.,15,CASSPRKGKDYEQYF,TGTGCCAGCTCACCACGGAAGGGGAAGGACTACGAGCAGTACTTC
TRBV14,few,TRBJ2-1,TRBD2,13,CASSREGRDEQFF,TGTGCCAGCAGCCGAGAGGGGAGGGATGAGCAGTTCTTC
TRBV5-5,.,TRBJ2-7,TRBD2,13,CASSLAGRPEQYF,TGTGCCAGCAGCTTGGCCGGGAGGCCCGAGCAGTACTTC
TRBV7-2,.,TRBJ2-3,TRBD2,19,CASSPHDGTSGPPSDTQYF,TGTGCCAGCAGCCCTCATGACGGGACTAGCGGTCCTCCATCAGATACGCAGTATTTT
TRBV5-1,.,TRBJ2-7,.,14,CASSHRPGEHEQYF,TGCGCCAGCAGCCATCGGCCAGGGGAGCACGAGCAGTACTTC
TRBV11-2,.,TRBJ2-1,TRBD2,13,CASSRLAGNEQFF,TGTGCCAGCAGCCGGCTAGCGGGGAATGAGCAGTTCTTC
TRBV15,few,TRBJ1-1,.,17,CATSRDSCPREDTEAFF,TGTGCCACCAGCAGAGATTCCTGCCCCAGGGAGGACACTGAAGCTTTCTTT
TRBV6-1,.,TRBJ1-1,.,14,CASSDLTMNTEAFF,TGTGCCAGCAGTGATCTCACTATGAACACTGAAGCTTTCTTT
TRBV5-6,.,TRBJ2-7,.,16,CASSLAVAGGSYEQYF,TGTGCCAGCAGCTTGGCCGTGGCAGGGGGGTCCTACGAGCAGTACTTC
TRBV18,.,TRBJ1-2,TRBD1,13,CASSHGTGGGYTF,TGTGCCAGCTCACACGGGACAGGGGGTGGCTACACCTTC
TRBV5-6,once,TRBJ2-7,.,14,CASSLGASPYEQYF,TGTGCCAGCAGCTTGGGGGCCTCCCCATACGAGCAGTACTTC
TRBV19,.,TRBJ1-4,TRBD1,13,CASADRDNEKLFF,TGTGCCAGCGCGGACAGGGATAATGAAAAACTGTTTTTT